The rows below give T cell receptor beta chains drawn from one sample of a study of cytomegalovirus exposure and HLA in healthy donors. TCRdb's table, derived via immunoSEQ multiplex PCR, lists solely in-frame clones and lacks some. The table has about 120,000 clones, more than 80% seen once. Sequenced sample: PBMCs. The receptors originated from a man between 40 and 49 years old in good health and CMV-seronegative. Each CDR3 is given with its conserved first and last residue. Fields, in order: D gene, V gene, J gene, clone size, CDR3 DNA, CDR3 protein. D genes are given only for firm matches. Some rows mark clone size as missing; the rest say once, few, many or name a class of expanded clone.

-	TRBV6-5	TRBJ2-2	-	TGTGCCAGCAGCAAACAGGGTCACGGGGAGCTGTTTTTT	CASSKQGHGELFF
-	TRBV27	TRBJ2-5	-	TGTGCCAGCAGTTTATCGGCCACTAGCCCGCAGACCCAGTACTTC	CASSLSATSPQTQYF
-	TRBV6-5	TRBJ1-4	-	TGTGCCAGCAGTTACCGCCTCTTCGAGGGTAATGAAAAACTGTTTTTT	CASSYRLFEGNEKLFF
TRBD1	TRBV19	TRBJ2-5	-	TGTGCCAGTAGGGATGCAGGGGGCGTCGAGGAGACCCAGTACTTC	CASRDAGGVEETQYF
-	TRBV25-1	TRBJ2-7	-	TGTGCCAGGTTGACTTACGAGCAGTACTTC	CARLTYEQYF
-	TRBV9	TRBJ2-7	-	TGTGCCAGCAGCGTGGACAGACAGTACGAGCAGTACTTC	CASSVDRQYEQYF
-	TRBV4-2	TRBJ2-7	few	TGTGCCAGCAGCCAAGGGGACACCGCTTCCTACGAGCAGTACTTC	CASSQGDTASYEQYF
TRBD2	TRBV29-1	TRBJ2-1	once	TGCAGCGGGGCTAGCGGGCGATACAATGAGCAGTTCTTC	CSGASGRYNEQFF
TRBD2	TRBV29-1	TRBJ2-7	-	TGCAGCGTTAGACGAGCGGGGGCGACCTACGAGCAGTACTTC	CSVRRAGATYEQYF
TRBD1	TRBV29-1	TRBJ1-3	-	TGCAGCGTCGGGAGACAGGGAAGCTCTGGAAACACCATATATTTT	CSVGRQGSSGNTIYF
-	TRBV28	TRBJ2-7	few	TGTGCCAGCAGTCTTCCGGGACAAAGATACGAGCAGTACTTC	CASSLPGQRYEQYF
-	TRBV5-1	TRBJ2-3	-	TGCGCCAGCAGCTTGGGTGGGACTCGCACAGATACGCAGTATTTT	CASSLGGTRTDTQYF
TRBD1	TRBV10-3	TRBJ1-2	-	TGTGCCATCAGTGGGGGACAGTCAGACTACTATGGCTACACCTTC	CAISGGQSDYYGYTF
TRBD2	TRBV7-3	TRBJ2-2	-	TGTGCCAGCAGCCCGAAAACCGGGACTAGCGGGAGTTGGCTGTTTTTT	CASSPKTGTSGSWLFF
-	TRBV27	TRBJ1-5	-	TGTGCCAGCCTCTTCGAGGGAAGCAATCAGCCCCAGCATTTT	CASLFEGSNQPQHF
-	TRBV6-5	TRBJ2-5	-	TGTGCCAGCAGTACCCCGAGAGAGCACGAGACCCAGTACTTC	CASSTPREHETQYF
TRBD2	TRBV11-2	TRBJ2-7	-	TGTGCCAGCAGCGCACTAGCGGGAGGTGTTTACGAGCAGTACTTC	CASSALAGGVYEQYF
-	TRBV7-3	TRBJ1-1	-	TGTGCCAGCAGCCGAGGGGGGGCAGGGAACACTGAAGCTTTCTTT	CASSRGGAGNTEAFF
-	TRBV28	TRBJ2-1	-	TGTGCCAGCAGTAACAATGGCGGAGCCCTACCTTCCCACAATGAGCAGTTCTTC	CASSNNGGALPSHNEQFF
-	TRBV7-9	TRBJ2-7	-	TGTTCCAGCAGCTTATTAGCCTCCTACGAGCAGTACTTC	CSSSLLASYEQYF
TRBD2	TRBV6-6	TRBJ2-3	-	TGTGCCAGCATGGAAAGCGGGAATACAGATACGCAGTATTTT	CASMESGNTDTQYF
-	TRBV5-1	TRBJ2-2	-	TGCGCCAGCGGGGCAGGGGACACCGGGGAGCTGTTTTTT	CASGAGDTGELFF
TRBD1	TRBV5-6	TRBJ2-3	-	TGTGCCAGCAGCTTCCGGACAGGGGGGCCAACAGATACGCAGTATTTT	CASSFRTGGPTDTQYF
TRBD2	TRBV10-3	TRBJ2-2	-	TGTGCCATCAGTGAGGTACTAGCGACCGGGGAGCTGTTTTTT	CAISEVLATGELFF
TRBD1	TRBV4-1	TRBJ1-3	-	TGCGCCAGCAGCCAAACAGGGGGCGGTGGAAACACCATATATTTT	CASSQTGGGGNTIYF
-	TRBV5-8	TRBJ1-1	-	TGTGCCAGCAGCTTGGGCCCTGACAGAGAAGCTTTCTTT	CASSLGPDREAFF
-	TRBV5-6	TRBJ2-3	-	TGTGCCAGCAGCTTTGGTATAGGGGGTAGGACAGATACGCAGTATTTT	CASSFGIGGRTDTQYF
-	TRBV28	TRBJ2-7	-	TGTGCCAGCAGAGAGCGTTACGAGCAGTACTTC	CASRERYEQYF
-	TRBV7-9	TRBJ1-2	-	TGTGCCAGCAGCTTGAAGACAGGCCTAGACACCGGCTACACCTTC	CASSLKTGLDTGYTF
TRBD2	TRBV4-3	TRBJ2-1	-	TGCGCCAGCAGCCAAGGTCTAGCGGAGCCCTCCAATGAGCAGTTCTTC	CASSQGLAEPSNEQFF
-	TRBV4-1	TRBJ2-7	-	TGCGCCAGCAGCCCAAGTATCGGGAGTACCTACGAGCAGTACTTC	CASSPSIGSTYEQYF
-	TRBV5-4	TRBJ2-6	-	TGTGCCAGCAGCTCCGAGCTCGCTGGGGCCAACGTCCTGACTTTC	CASSSELAGANVLTF
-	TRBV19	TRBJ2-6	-	TGTGCCAGTAGTATTGGCCGATTCTCTGGGGCCAACGTCCTGACTTTC	CASSIGRFSGANVLTF
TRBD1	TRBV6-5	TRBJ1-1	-	TGTGCCAGCAGTCGCACAGGGGGGAACACTGAAGCTTTCTTT	CASSRTGGNTEAFF
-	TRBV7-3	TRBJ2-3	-	TGTGCCAGCAGCTCGAACTTAGATACGCAGTATTTT	CASSSNLDTQYF
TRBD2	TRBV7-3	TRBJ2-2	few	TGTGCCAGCAGCTTACGTGGCGGGAGTGGCACCGGGGAGCTGTTTTTT	CASSLRGGSGTGELFF
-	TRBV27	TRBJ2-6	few	TGTGCCAGCAGTTCCTACAGTACCGGGAAACCTGGGGCCAACGTCCTGACTTTC	CASSSYSTGKPGANVLTF
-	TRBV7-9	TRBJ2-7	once	TGTGCCAGCAGCTTCTCAGCGGAGTTAGGGCTCTACGAGCAGTACTTC	CASSFSAELGLYEQYF